This is a list of T cell receptor beta chains from one sample in a study of T cells in Graves' hyperthyroidism and ophthalmopathy. TCRdb reprocessed the multiplex PCR reads via MiXCR and lists one record per CDR3 protein. Seen here are hundreds of thousands of distinct CDR3 sequences, about 14% observed once, and the top ten hold under 30%. Sequencing was carried out using blood. Receptors were obtained from a woman aged 30 to 39 with Graves' hyperthyroidism. Each CDR3 is given without its conserved first and last residue. Expanded clones are given a class, and other clones once, few, many or no size at all.

v_call: TRBV20-1; clone_size: few; cdr3_aa: SAPETGTYEQY
v_call: TRBV28; clone_size: many; cdr3_aa: ASSCPYGKETQY
v_call: TRBV7-9; clone_size: few; cdr3_aa: ASRTTGFDTQY
v_call: TRBV3-1; clone_size: few; cdr3_aa: ASSQRSLGQVNTEAF
v_call: TRBV3-2; clone_size: few; cdr3_aa: ASSPLRGGWKEQF
v_call: TRBV20-1; clone_size: few; cdr3_aa: SSLVTENTEAF
v_call: TRBV27; clone_size: few; cdr3_aa: ASSLSPENTQY
v_call: TRBV4-2; clone_size: NA; cdr3_aa: ASSQDLGRGGSSGYT
v_call: TRBV6-2/TRBV6-3; clone_size: many; cdr3_aa: ASSSSTSLIDNEQF
v_call: TRBV29-1; clone_size: many; cdr3_aa: SADPGSGDTQY
v_call: TRBV19; clone_size: NA; cdr3_aa: ASSIGDRGLEQY
v_call: TRBV10-2; clone_size: few; cdr3_aa: ASGQGQDQPQH
v_call: TRBV28; clone_size: few; cdr3_aa: ASSLPPRQQETQY
v_call: TRBV20-1; clone_size: NA; cdr3_aa: SAELLAGVSEQF
v_call: TRBV7-2; clone_size: many; cdr3_aa: ASSFSPAYEQY
v_call: TRBV10-3; clone_size: few; cdr3_aa: AITTGLAGNHPGGEQY
v_call: TRBV29-1; clone_size: few; cdr3_aa: SISTGVAGELF
v_call: TRBV12-3/TRBV12-4; clone_size: many; cdr3_aa: ASRKDDGDYEQY
v_call: TRBV29-1; clone_size: NA; cdr3_aa: SISMGGAGELF
v_call: TRBV27; clone_size: NA; cdr3_aa: ASSLRGSAGYPTDTQY
v_call: TRBV20-1; clone_size: many; cdr3_aa: SALIGGATGDTEAF
v_call: TRBV30; clone_size: NA; cdr3_aa: AWSSTGLGYTEAF
v_call: TRBV9; clone_size: NA; cdr3_aa: ASSTIAGEGYEQY
v_call: TRBV3-1; clone_size: NA; cdr3_aa: ASSQDLMGVEQY
v_call: TRBV6-2/TRBV6-3; clone_size: many; cdr3_aa: ASSYSIGTRGETQY
v_call: TRBV20-1; clone_size: many; cdr3_aa: SARDGGGEQF
v_call: TRBV5-6; clone_size: NA; cdr3_aa: ASSLSGPYYEQY